This T cell receptor (beta chain) comes out of a study of T cell repertoires in cytomegalovirus infection. Study at large: CMV epitopes used comprised recently identified HLA-C-restricted ones and well-studied HLA-B-restricted ones. Public TCR beta signatures provided an indication of both CMV infection and a matching HLA type. Study observations and caveats: What dominated the ex vivo response were HLA-C-restricted CMV-specific TCR beta clonotypes. Cumulative public TCR beta family frequency identified carriers of CMV plus the relevant HLA.

With regard to this clonotype: The antigen is unknown.

TCRdb re-analysed the reads in MiXCR, keeping a single row per CDR3 protein. The sample lists 95,000 to 150,000 distinct CDR3 sequences; more than 25% were seen once. Germline V CDR1 and CDR2: SGHTA, FQGNSA. The trim removed 1 base at V and 4 bases at J, leaving 9 bases unmatched. The CDR3 runs to 18 residues. The sample in question was CD8+ T cells from cultured PBMCs, obtained from culture after CMV antigen stimulation. This clonotype originated in a human donor in good health (CMV status not recorded). Some clones in this sample may be carry-over from other donors' samples. This chain links TRBV7-2 with TRBJ1-4, with 10 bases aligning to TRBD1. In DNA form, the CDR3 reads TGTGCCAGCAGCTTAGAGGGGACAGGGGTCGCTTATAATGAAAAACTGTTTTTT. Translated, it gives CASSLEGTGVAYNEKLFF. Complete variable domain (other parts from reference TRBV7-2 and TRBJ1-4): GAGVSQSPSNKVTEKGKDVELRCDPISGHTALYWYRQSLGQGLEFLIYFQGNSAPDKSGLPSDRFSAERTGGSVSTLTIQRTQQEDSAVYLCASSLEGTGVAYNEKLFFGSGTQLSVL.